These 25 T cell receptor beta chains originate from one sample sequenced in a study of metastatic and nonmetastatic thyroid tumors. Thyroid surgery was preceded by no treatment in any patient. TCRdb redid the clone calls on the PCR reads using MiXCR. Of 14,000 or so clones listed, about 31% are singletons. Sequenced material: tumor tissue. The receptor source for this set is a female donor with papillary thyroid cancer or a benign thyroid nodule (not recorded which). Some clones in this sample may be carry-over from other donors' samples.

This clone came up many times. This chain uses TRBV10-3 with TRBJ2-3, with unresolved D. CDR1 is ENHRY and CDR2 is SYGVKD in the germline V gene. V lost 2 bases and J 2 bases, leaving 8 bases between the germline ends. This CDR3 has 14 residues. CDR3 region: CAISEGRFTDTQYF. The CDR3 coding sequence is TGTGCCATCAGTGAGGGCCGATTCACAGATACGCAGTATTTT.

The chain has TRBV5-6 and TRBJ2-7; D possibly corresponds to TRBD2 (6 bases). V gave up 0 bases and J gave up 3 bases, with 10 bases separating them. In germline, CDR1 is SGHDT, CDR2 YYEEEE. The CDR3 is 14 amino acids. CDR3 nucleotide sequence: TGTGCCAGCAGCTTGGGAGGGGACTTCTACGAGCAGTACTTC. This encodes CASSLGGDFYEQYF. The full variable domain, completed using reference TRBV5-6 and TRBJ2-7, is DAGVTQSPTHLIKTRGQQVTLRCSPKSGHDTVSWYQQALGQGPQFIFQYYEEEERQRGNFPDRFSGHQFPNYSSELNVNALLLGDSALYLCASSLGGDFYEQYFGPGTRLTVT.

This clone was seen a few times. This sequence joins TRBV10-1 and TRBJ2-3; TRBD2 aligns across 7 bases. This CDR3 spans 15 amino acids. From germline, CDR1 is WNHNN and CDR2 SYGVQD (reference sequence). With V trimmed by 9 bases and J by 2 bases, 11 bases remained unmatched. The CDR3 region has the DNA TGCGCCAGAAGCAAGGGCGGGAGCGTCACAGATACGCAGTATTTT. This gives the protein CARSKGGSVTDTQYF.

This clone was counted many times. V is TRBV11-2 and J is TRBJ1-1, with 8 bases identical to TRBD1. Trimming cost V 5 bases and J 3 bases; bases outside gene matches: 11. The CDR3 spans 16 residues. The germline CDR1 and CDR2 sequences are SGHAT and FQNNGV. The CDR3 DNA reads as TGTGCCAGCAGCGCCAGCAGGGGGCTCTGGGACACTGAAGCTTTCTTT. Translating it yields CASSASRGLWDTEAFF. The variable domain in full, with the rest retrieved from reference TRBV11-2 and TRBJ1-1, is EAGVAQSPRYKIIEKRQSVAFWCNPISGHATLYWYQQILGQGPKLLIQFQNNGVVDDSQLPKDRFSAERLKGVDSTLKIQPAKLEDSAVYLCASSASRGLWDTEAFFGQGTRLTVV.

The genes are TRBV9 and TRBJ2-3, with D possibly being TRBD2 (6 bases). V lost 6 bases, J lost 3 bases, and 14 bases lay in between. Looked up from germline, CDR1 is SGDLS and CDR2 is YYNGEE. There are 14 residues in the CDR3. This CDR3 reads CASIPVGSTDTQYF. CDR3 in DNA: TGTGCCAGCATTCCAGTCGGGAGTACAGATACGCAGTATTTT.

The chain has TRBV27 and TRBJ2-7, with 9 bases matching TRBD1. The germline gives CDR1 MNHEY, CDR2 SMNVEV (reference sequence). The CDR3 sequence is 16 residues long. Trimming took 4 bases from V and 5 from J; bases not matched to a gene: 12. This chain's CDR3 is CASSSRTGTGMNEQYF. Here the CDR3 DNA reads TGTGCCAGCAGTTCGCGGACCGGGACAGGGATGAACGAGCAGTACTTC.

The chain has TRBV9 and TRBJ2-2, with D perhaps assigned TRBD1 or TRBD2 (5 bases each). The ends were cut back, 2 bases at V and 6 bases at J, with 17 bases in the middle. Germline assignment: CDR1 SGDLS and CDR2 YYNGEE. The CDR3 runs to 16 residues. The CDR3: CASSVAPGGGSGELFF. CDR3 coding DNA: TGTGCCAGCAGCGTCGCCCCCGGTGGGGGTTCCGGGGAGCTGTTTTTT.

The CDR3 spells CASSQVAGGETQYF. The CDR3 DNA sequence: TGCGCCAGCAGCCAAGTAGCGGGGGGGGAGACCCAGTACTTC. The chain is built from TRBV4-1 and TRBJ2-5; the match to TRBD2 covers 11 bases. CDR1 is MGHRA and CDR2 is YSYEKL in the germline V gene. V trimming: 1 base; J trimming: 5 bases; junction bases outside the gene matches: 0. This CDR3 is built from 14 residues.

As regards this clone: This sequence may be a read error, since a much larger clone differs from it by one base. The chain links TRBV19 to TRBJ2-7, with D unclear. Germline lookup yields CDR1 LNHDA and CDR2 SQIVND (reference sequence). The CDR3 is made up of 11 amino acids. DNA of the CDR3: TGTGCCAGTAGTATGAGAGACGAGCAGTGCTTC. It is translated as CASSMRDEQCF.

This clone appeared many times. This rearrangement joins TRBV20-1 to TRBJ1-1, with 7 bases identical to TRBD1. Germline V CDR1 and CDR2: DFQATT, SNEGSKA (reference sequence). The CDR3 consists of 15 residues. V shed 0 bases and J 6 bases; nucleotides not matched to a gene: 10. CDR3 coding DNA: TGCAGTGCTAGAGACTTCACAGGGGAGACGGCTGAAGCTTTCTTT. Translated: CSARDFTGETAEAFF.

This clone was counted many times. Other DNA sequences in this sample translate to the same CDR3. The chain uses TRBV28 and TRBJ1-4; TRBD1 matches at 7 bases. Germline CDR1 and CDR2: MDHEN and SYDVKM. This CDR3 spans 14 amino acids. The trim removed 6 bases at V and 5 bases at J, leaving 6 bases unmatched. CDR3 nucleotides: TGTGCCAGCAGCCTCGGGACAGAGAATGAAAAACTGTTTTTT. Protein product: CASSLGTENEKLFF. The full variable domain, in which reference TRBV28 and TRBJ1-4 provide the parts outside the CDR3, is DVKVTQSSRYLVKRTGEKVFLECVQDMDHENMFWYRQDPGLGLRLIYFSYDVKMKEKGDIPEGYSVSREKKERFSLILESASTNQTSMYLCASSLGTENEKLFFGSGTQLSVL.

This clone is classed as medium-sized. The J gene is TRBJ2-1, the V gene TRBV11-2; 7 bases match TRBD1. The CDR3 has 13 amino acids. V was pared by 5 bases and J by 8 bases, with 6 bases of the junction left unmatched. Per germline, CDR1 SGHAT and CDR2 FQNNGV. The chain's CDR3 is CASSGDSMHEQFF. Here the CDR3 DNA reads TGTGCCAGCAGCGGGGACAGCATGCATGAGCAGTTCTTC.

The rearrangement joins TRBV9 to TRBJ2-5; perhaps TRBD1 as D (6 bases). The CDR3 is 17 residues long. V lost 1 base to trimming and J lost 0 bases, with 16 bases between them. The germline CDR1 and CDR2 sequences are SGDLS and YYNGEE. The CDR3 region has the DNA TGTGCCAGCAGCGTAAACCCGGGACACCAGTACCAAGAGACCCAGTACTTC. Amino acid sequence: CASSVNPGHQYQETQYF.

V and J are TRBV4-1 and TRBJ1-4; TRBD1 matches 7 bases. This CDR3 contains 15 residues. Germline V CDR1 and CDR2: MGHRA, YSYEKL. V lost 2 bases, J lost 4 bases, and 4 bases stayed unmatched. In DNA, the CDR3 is TGCGCCAGCAGCCAACACCCAGGGGGTAATGAAAAACTGTTTTTT. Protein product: CASSQHPGGNEKLFF.

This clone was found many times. CDR3 sequence: CASSRTGASNQPQHF. The DNA for the CDR3 is TGTGCCAGCAGCCGGACAGGGGCTAGCAATCAGCCCCAGCATTTT. The chain employs TRBV2 and TRBJ1-5; TRBD1 matches at 9 bases. This CDR3 is built from 15 residues. CDR1 is SNHLY and CDR2 is FYNNEI in the germline V gene. V dropped 6 bases and J dropped 0; count of bases not matched to a gene: 3.

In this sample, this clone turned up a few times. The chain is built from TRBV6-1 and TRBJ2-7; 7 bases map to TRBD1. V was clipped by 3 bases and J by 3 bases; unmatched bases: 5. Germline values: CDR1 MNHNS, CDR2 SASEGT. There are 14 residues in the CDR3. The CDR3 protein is CASSDGQVFYEQYF. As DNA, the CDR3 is TGTGCCAGCAGTGATGGACAGGTCTTCTACGAGCAGTACTTC.

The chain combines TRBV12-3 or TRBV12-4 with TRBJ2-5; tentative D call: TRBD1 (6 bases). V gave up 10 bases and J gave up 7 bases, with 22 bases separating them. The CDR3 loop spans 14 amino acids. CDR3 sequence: CATRLLGARGTQYF. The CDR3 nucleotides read TGTGCCACCAGATTACTGGGGGCAAGAGGGACCCAGTACTTC.

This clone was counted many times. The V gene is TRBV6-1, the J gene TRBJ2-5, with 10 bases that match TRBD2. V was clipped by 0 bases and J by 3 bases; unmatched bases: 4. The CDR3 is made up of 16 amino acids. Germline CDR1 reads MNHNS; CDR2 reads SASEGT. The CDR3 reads CASSEAPGLAKETQYF. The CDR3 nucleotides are TGTGCCAGCAGTGAAGCTCCGGGACTAGCGAAAGAGACCCAGTACTTC.

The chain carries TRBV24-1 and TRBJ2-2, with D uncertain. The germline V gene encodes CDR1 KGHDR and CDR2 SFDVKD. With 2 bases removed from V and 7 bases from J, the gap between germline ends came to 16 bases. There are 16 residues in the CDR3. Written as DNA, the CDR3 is TGTGCCACCAGTGATTCGAAAAGGGCCGGTGACGGGGAGCTGTTTTTT. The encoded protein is CATSDSKRAGDGELFF.

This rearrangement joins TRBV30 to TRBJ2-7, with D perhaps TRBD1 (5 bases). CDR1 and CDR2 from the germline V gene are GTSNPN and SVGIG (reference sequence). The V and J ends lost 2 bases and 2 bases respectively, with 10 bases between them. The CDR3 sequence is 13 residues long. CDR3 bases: TGTGCCTGGAGTAGCAGGGCGACCTACGAGCAGTACTTC. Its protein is CAWSSRATYEQYF.

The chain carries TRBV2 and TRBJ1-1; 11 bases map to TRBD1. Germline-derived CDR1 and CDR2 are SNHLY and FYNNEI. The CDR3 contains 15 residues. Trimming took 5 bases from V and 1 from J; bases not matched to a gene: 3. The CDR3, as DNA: TGTGCCAGCAGTTGGACAGGGGGCGCGAACACTGAAGCTTTCTTT. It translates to CASSWTGGANTEAFF.

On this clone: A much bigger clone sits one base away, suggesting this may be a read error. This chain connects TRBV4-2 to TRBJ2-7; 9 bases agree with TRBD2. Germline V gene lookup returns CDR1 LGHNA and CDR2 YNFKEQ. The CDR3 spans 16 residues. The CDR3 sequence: CSSSQENSGRPYEQYF. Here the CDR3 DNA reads TGTTCCAGCAGCCAAGAAAACAGCGGGAGGCCCTACGAGCAGTACTTC.

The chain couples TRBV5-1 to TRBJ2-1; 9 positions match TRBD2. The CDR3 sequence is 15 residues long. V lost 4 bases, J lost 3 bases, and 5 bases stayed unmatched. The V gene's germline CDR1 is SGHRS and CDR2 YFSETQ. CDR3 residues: CASSASGMVYNEQFF. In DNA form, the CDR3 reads TGCGCCAGCAGCGCTAGCGGGATGGTCTACAATGAGCAGTTCTTC.

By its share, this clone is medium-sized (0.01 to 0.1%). The CDR3 sequence is CASSWDGFGEQYF. The CDR3 DNA reads TGTGCCAGCAGTTGGGACGGGTTCGGCGAGCAGTACTTC. The chain employs TRBV12-3 or TRBV12-4 and TRBJ2-7; TRBD1 or TRBD2 may be the D gene (5 bases each). The CDR3 length is 13 residues. Deletions cut 4 bases from V and 6 bases from J, with 13 bases between.

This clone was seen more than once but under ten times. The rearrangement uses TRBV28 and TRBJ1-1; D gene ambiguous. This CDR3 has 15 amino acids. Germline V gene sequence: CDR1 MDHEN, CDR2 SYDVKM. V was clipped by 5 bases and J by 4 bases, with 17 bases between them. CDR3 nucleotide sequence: TGTGCCAGCAGTCCACGGGGTTTTTATGGCACTGAAGCTTTCTTT. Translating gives CASSPRGFYGTEAFF.